Following are 23 T cell receptor beta chains from one sample sequenced in a study of blood T cell repertoires in COVID-19. TCRdb keeps only in-frame clones here, not all; method: immunoSEQ multiplex PCR. The table has about 260,000 clones, around nine tenths seen once. Sequenced material: peripheral blood. The receptors derive from a woman aged 55-70 years with COVID-19, enrolled during active disease.

This clone has just a few counts. The chain has TRBV28 and TRBJ2-1; 10 nucleotides align to TRBD1. Looked up from germline, CDR1 is MDHEN and CDR2 is SYDVKM. This CDR3 comprises 16 residues. Trimming removed 6 bases from V and 2 bases from J; junction bases left unmatched: 7. CDR3 in amino acids: CASRVLGQGAYNEQFF. CDR3 coding DNA: TGTGCCAGCAGGGTACTCGGACAGGGGGCCTACAATGAGCAGTTCTTC.

The genes are TRBV5-1 and TRBJ2-7, with 9 bases lining up with TRBD1. After removal of 0 bases from V and 6 bases from J, the junction contained 16 bases not matched to a gene. Germline V CDR1 and CDR2: SGHRS, YFSETQ. The CDR3 length is 18 residues. In DNA form, the CDR3 reads TGCGCCAGCAGCTTGGAGGGCCCCCGGGACAGGGAGGGTGGCGAGCAGTACTTC. Protein product: CASSLEGPRDREGGEQYF.

The CDR3 DNA follows: TGTGCCTGGAGTGTACGATTCCGACAGCTGAGCTCCTACGAGCAGTACTTC. It encodes CAWSVRFRQLSSYEQYF. The rearrangement uses TRBV30 and TRBJ2-7, with TRBD1 as a possible D gene (5 bases). There are 17 residues in the CDR3. Germline values: CDR1 GTSNPN, CDR2 SVGIG (reference sequence). V lost 0 bases, J lost 0 bases, and 18 bases lay in between.

CDR3 residues: CASSLSGNQPQHF. CDR3 bases: TGTGCCAGCAGCCTCTCAGGGAATCAGCCCCAGCATTTT. This chain uses TRBV7-8 with TRBJ1-5, with D possibly TRBD1 on 5 matching bases. V was clipped by 5 bases and J by 4 bases, with 9 bases between them. Per the germline V gene, CDR1 is SGHVS and CDR2 is FQNEAQ. The CDR3 has 13 amino acids.

J is TRBJ2-7 and V is TRBV29-1; TRBD2 might be the D (6 bases). The CDR3 loop spans 12 amino acids. V lost 4 bases, J lost 7 bases, and 14 bases lay in between. Germline CDR1 reads SQVTM; CDR2 reads ANQGSEA. The CDR3 sequence: CSVGDSGPEQYF. The CDR3 DNA reads as TGCAGCGTTGGGGACTCCGGGCCGGAGCAGTACTTC.

The CDR3 spells CASSPGMSRGYTF. CDR3 bases: TGTGCCAGCAGCCCCGGGATGTCGCGTGGCTACACCTTC. This chain uses TRBV2 with TRBJ1-2; D not certain. Germline V gene sequence: CDR1 SNHLY, CDR2 FYNNEI. The CDR3 is 13 amino acids. The ends were cut back, 6 bases at V and 7 bases at J, with 15 bases in the middle.

This chain links TRBV20-1 with TRBJ2-1, with 10 positions matching TRBD1. There are 15 residues in the CDR3. From germline, CDR1 is DFQATT and CDR2 SNEGSKA (reference sequence). J gave up 6 bases and V 3 bases, and 8 bases lay outside the gene matches. CDR3 region: CSASGGQGFFNEQFF. The CDR3 DNA reads TGCAGTGCTAGTGGGGGACAGGGGTTTTTCAATGAGCAGTTCTTC.

This clone was seen only once. The chain couples TRBV5-4 to TRBJ2-3; D remains ambiguous. V was trimmed by 2 bases and J by 1 base, leaving 11 bases between them. The CDR3 loop spans 15 amino acids. Germline V lookup: CDR1 SGHNT, CDR2 YYREEE (reference sequence). The CDR3 bases are TGTGCCAGCAGCTTTCCCCTAAGAGGCACAGATACGCAGTATTTT. Translation gives CASSFPLRGTDTQYF.

This chain links TRBV18 with TRBJ1-5; 9 bases match TRBD1. With 4 bases clipped from V and 5 bases from J, the junction kept 9 bases outside the gene matches. Per the germline V gene, CDR1 is KGHSH and CDR2 is LQKENI. This CDR3 is built from 16 residues. The CDR3 DNA reads as TGTGCCAGCTCACTTTCGAGACAGGGGGAGGATCAGCCCCAGCATTTT. It encodes CASSLSRQGEDQPQHF.

The V gene is TRBV28, the J gene TRBJ1-6; 7 nucleotides agree with TRBD1. The J segment lost 7 bases and the V segment lost 2 bases, leaving 2 bases of the junction unmatched. Germline values: CDR1 MDHEN, CDR2 SYDVKM. The CDR3 sequence is 14 residues long. CDR3 nucleotides: TGTGCCAGCAGTTTACACAGGGGCAATTCACCCCTCCACTTT. As protein: CASSLHRGNSPLHF.

This CDR3 reads CASSLYPETQYF. The CDR3, as DNA: TGTGCCAGCAGCCTATATCCAGAGACCCAGTACTTC. The chain employs TRBV7-8 and TRBJ2-5; D remains ambiguous. The V end lost 5 bases, the J end lost 4 bases, and 8 bases lay between the germline ends. This CDR3 contains 12 residues. Germline CDR1 is SGHVS and CDR2 is FQNEAQ.

This clone was seen more than once but under ten times. The chain combines TRBV30 with TRBJ1-5, with D unresolved. The V gene's germline CDR1 is GTSNPN and CDR2 SVGIG (reference sequence). The length of the CDR3 is 15 residues. The V gene lost 1 base and the J gene lost 1 base, with 11 bases spanning the gap. CDR3 DNA sequence: TGTGCCTGGAGTGGGTCGCGTCCCAGCAATCAGCCCCAGCATTTT. The encoded protein is CAWSGSRPSNQPQHF.

This clone has just one count. V usage is TRBV7-3 and J usage is TRBJ2-2, with 8 bases fitting TRBD1. This CDR3 is built from 18 residues. Germline CDR1 reads SGHTA; CDR2 reads FQGTGA. Germline trimming cut 5 bases from V and 5 bases from J; bases unmatched to any gene: 16. The CDR3 coding sequence is TGTGCCAGCAGCCCAAAACCAAAAGTCGGACAGGGAACCGGGGAGCTGTTTTTT. Its translation: CASSPKPKVGQGTGELFF.

This clone was seen once. The V call is TRBV7-2, the J call TRBJ2-5; D possibly corresponds to TRBD2 (5 bases). The V end was cut by 5 bases, the J end by 4 bases, with 11 bases between. The CDR3 extends over 13 amino acids. CDR1 and CDR2 (germline): SGHTA, FQGNSA. CDR3: CASSRGLVETQYF. The CDR3 DNA reads as TGTGCCAGCAGCCGCGGACTTGTAGAGACCCAGTACTTC.

The rearrangement joins TRBV5-1 to TRBJ2-7; TRBD2 is a possible D gene (5 bases). From germline, CDR1 is SGHRS and CDR2 YFSETQ. The CDR3 extends over 15 amino acids. Trimming took 4 bases from V and 2 from J, leaving 16 bases between them. The CDR3 bases are TGCGCCAGCAGCCCCCGGACCGGGGATCCCTACGAGCAGTACTTC. The encoded protein is CASSPRTGDPYEQYF.

V and J are TRBV2 and TRBJ1-4; D is unresolved. This CDR3 is built from 14 residues. CDR1 is SNHLY and CDR2 is FYNNEI in the germline V gene. V gave up 7 bases and J gave up 8 bases, with 17 bases separating them. This CDR3 is CASNNQGGNEKLFF. The DNA of the CDR3 is TGTGCCAGCAACAACCAAGGAGGGAACGAAAAACTGTTTTTT.

The rearrangement links TRBV2 to TRBJ2-1; 11 bases agree with TRBD1. Trimming removed 6 bases from V and 1 base from J; junction bases left unmatched: 2. Germline V gives CDR1 SNHLY, CDR2 FYNNEI. The CDR3 runs to 15 residues. The CDR3, as DNA: TGTGCCAGCAGCGGGACAGGGGGTTCCTACAATGAGCAGTTCTTC. This encodes CASSGTGGSYNEQFF.

The chain recombines TRBV30 with TRBJ2-3, with 13 bases aligning to TRBD2. Losses at the gene ends were 3 bases for V and 9 bases for J; bases not matched to a gene: 3. The CDR3 runs to 13 residues. Germline CDR1 and CDR2: GTSNPN and SVGIG (reference sequence). The CDR3: CAWRLAGGRTQYF. The DNA of the CDR3 is TGTGCCTGGAGACTAGCGGGGGGGAGGACGCAGTATTTT.

This clone was observed a few times. The rearrangement uses TRBV6-6 and TRBJ2-2, with 7 bases fitting TRBD1. J lost 14 bases, V lost 8 bases, and 14 bases had no gene match. Germline assignment: CDR1 MNHNY and CDR2 SVGAGI (reference sequence). CDR3 length equals 13 residues. In nucleotides, the CDR3 is TGTGCCAGCCTCCAAGGGGGCGGCGGAAGTCTGTTTTTT. This codes for CASLQGGGGSLFF.

The V and J genes are TRBV20-1 and TRBJ1-1; no definite D call. In germline, CDR1 is DFQATT, CDR2 SNEGSKA (reference sequence). Between the trimmed V and J ends, which lost 3 bases and 1 base, there was a span of 30 bases. The CDR3 sequence is 20 residues long. CDR3 DNA sequence: TGCAGTGCTAGTGTCGCGGGTGTAGATTTTTTCGACGAGCGGAACACTGAAGCTTTCTTT. Protein sequence: CSASVAGVDFFDERNTEAFF.

The V gene is TRBV2, the J gene TRBJ2-1; 7 bases are a match to TRBD2. Per germline, CDR1 SNHLY and CDR2 FYNNEI. This CDR3 is 13 amino acids long. Trimming at V came to 7 bases and at J to 9 bases, leaving 9 bases not matched to a gene. CDR3 region: CASNALAASEQFF. CDR3 nucleotides: TGTGCCAGCAATGCCCTAGCGGCGTCTGAGCAGTTCTTC.

The chain joins TRBV19 to TRBJ2-1; 7 bases agree with TRBD2. Trimming cost V 5 bases and J 9 bases; bases outside gene matches: 7. Per germline, CDR1 LNHDA and CDR2 SQIVND (reference sequence). The CDR3 is 13 residues long. Here the CDR3 DNA reads TGTGCCAGTAGTCGCGGGAGTTCTGGTGAGCAGTTCTTC. Amino acid sequence: CASSRGSSGEQFF.

The CDR3 spells CAWTTGIAYEQYF. The CDR3 nucleotides are TGTGCCTGGACGACAGGGATAGCCTACGAGCAGTACTTC. V gene TRBV30 combines with J gene TRBJ2-7; 7 nucleotides align to TRBD1. J was trimmed by 2 bases and V by 4 bases; bases with no gene match: 5. From germline, CDR1 is GTSNPN and CDR2 SVGIG (reference sequence). The CDR3 extends over 13 amino acids.